This T cell receptor beta chain was recorded in a study of response to subunit inactivated influenza vaccine. Study observations and caveats: It was suggested by the authors that few new T cells are recruited by each seasonal influenza vaccination.

Turning to this clonotype: What it binds is not known.

In TCRdb, the RT-PCR reads were re-called with MiXCR into one record per CDR3 protein. The repertoire has fewer than 750,000 distinct CDR3 sequences, roughly 15% of them found once; the top ten carry over 8.5%. The CDR3 sequence is 15 residues long. V shed 5 bases and J 3 bases; nucleotides not matched to a gene: 8. Per germline, CDR1 SEHNR and CDR2 FQNEAQ (reference sequence). This chain uses TRBV7-9 with TRBJ1-1; 8 nucleotides align to TRBD1. Source: PBMCs from blood, taken roughly 12 days after vaccination. This clonotype originated in a man aged 50 or older who received an inactivated influenza vaccine. The CDR3: CASSPQGALYTEAFF. The CDR3, as DNA: TGTGCCAGCAGCCCCCAGGGGGCTTTGTACACTGAAGCTTTCTTT.